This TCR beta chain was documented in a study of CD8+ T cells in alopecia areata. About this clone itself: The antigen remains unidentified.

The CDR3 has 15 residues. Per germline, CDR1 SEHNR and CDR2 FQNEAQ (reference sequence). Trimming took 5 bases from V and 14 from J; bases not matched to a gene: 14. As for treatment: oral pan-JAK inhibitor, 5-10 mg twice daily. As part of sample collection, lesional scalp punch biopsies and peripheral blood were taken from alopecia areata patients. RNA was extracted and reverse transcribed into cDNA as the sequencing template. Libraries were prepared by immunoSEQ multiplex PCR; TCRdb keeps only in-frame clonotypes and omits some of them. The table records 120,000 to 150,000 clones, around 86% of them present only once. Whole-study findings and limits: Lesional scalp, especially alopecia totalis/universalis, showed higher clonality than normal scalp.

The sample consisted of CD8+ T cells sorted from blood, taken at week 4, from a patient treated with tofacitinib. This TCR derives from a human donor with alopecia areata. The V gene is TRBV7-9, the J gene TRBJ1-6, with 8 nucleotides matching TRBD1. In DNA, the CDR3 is TGTGCCAGCAGCCCCGCCGGGACAGGCCTCGGAACCCTCCACTTT. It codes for CASSPAGTGLGTLHF.